This T cell receptor (beta chain) stems from a study of tumor and adjacent non-tumor tissue in lung cancer. Overall study context: The patients, roughly 9 men and a few women, were about 30 to 76 with stage I to III disease.

Study-level findings and limits: Tumor tissue had significantly higher TCR diversity than normal lung. In normal lung, the top 100 clones were significantly more dominant than in tumor.

This clonotype was found once. Its target is unknown. The conserved closing phenylalanine or tryptophan is absent in this CDR3, likely reflecting a read error. A modified ARM-PCR protocol with three rounds of nested PCR amplified TCRbeta. MiXCR was run by TCRdb on the multiplex PCR reads, yielding one entry per CDR3 protein. Seen here are more than 85,000 distinct CDR3 sequences, about 61% observed once, and the top ten hold around 19%. This sample's RNA came from whole unsorted tissue. This non-tumor lung sample came from over 3 cm beyond the tumor edge. Sample: distant non-tumor lung tissue. The sequence was obtained from a man aged 55-75 years with non-small cell lung cancer.

The CDR3 DNA follows: TGTGCCAGCAGGGACTATAACACTGATACGCAGTATTCT. It specifies CASRDYNTDTQYS. The rearrangement joins TRBV6-1 to TRBJ2-3, with D tentatively TRBD2 (6 bases). CDR3 size: 13 residues. Deletions cut 6 bases from V and 6 bases from J, with 13 bases between. The germline gives CDR1 MNHNS, CDR2 SASEGT.